A single sample gave rise to the 11 T cell receptor beta chains below, sequenced in a study of cytomegalovirus exposure and HLA in healthy donors. 60 Vbeta and 13 Jbeta primers were used in PCR. The data were produced by immunoSEQ multiplex PCR, yet TCRdb's version contains in-frame clones alone and is incomplete. This table holds about 140,000 clones, roughly 80% found once. The sequencing sample was made of PBMCs. These TCRs come from a woman aged 45-60 years in good health and CMV-seronegative.

The chain recombines TRBV11-2 with TRBJ2-5; D is possibly TRBD2 (6 bases). The CDR3 has 14 residues. The germline V gene encodes CDR1 SGHAT and CDR2 FQNNGV. V was pared by 4 bases and J by 9 bases, with 18 bases between. CDR3 sequence: CASSSGSGQLSQYF. The CDR3 nucleotides are TGTGCCAGCAGCTCCGGGAGTGGGCAATTGTCCCAGTACTTC.

This chain connects TRBV11-1 to TRBJ2-4, with D unresolved. Germline CDR1 is SGHAT and CDR2 is FQDESV (reference sequence). With 5 bases removed from V and 1 base from J, the gap between germline ends came to 6 bases. The CDR3 loop spans 13 amino acids. DNA for the CDR3: TGTGCCAGCAGCATCATTGCCAAAAACATTCAGTACTTC. It is translated as CASSIIAKNIQYF.

This clone was seen a handful of times. The V and J genes are TRBV4-1 and TRBJ2-3, with TRBD1 matching over 8 bases. Germline loops: CDR1 MGHRA, CDR2 YSYEKL. This CDR3 spans 13 amino acids. V lost 10 bases, J lost 2 bases, and 5 bases stayed unmatched. This chain's CDR3 is CATSTGDTDTQYF. The CDR3 region has the DNA TGCGCCACTTCGACAGGGGACACAGATACGCAGTATTTT.

This clone turned up a few times. The chain joins TRBV15 to TRBJ2-5; 8 bases line up with TRBD1. This CDR3 has 15 residues. Germline assignment: CDR1 LNHNV and CDR2 YYDKDF (reference sequence). The V and J ends lost 1 base and 7 bases, in that order; junction bases with no gene match: 8. CDR3 region: CATSRGTGGRGTQYF. The CDR3 DNA reads as TGTGCCACCAGCAGAGGAACAGGGGGTCGAGGGACCCAGTACTTC.

The V gene is TRBV30, the J gene TRBJ2-1; D possibly corresponds to TRBD2 (7 bases). The length of the CDR3 is 13 residues. CDR1 is GTSNPN, CDR2 SVGIG, per germline (reference sequence). Trimming removed 4 bases at V and 7 bases at J, with 14 bases between. The CDR3 protein is CAWNEGGPNEQFF. CDR3 bases: TGTGCCTGGAACGAGGGGGGGCCAAATGAGCAGTTCTTC.

The rearrangement links TRBV7-2 to TRBJ1-5; D might be TRBD1 (5 bases). Trimming removed 1 base at V and 7 bases at J, with 11 bases between. The CDR3 is 14 amino acids. Germline CDR1 reads SGHTA; CDR2 reads FQGNSA. The CDR3 loop reads CASSLGGVDQPQHF. The CDR3 bases are TGTGCCAGCAGCTTAGGGGGCGTTGACCAGCCCCAGCATTTT.

The chain couples TRBV7-2 to TRBJ2-3; perhaps TRBD2 as D (5 bases). Trimming took 1 base from V and 11 from J, leaving 13 bases between them. CDR3 size: 13 residues. Looked up from germline, CDR1 is SGHTA and CDR2 is FQGNSA. Written as DNA, the CDR3 is TGTGCCAGCAGCTTAGTGGTTCGGGAAGGGCAGTATTTT. It encodes CASSLVVREGQYF.

This clone has just a few counts. The CDR3 DNA reads TGTGCCTGGAGTGTACTAGGGAACTATGGCTACACCTTC. Protein sequence: CAWSVLGNYGYTF. V usage is TRBV30 and J usage is TRBJ1-2, with D hard to call. The CDR3 is 13 residues long. V shed 0 bases and J shed 2 bases, with 7 bases lying between them. The V gene's germline CDR1 is GTSNPN and CDR2 SVGIG (reference sequence).

The J gene is TRBJ2-7, the V gene TRBV4-2; the match to TRBD2 covers 10 bases. Per the germline V gene, CDR1 is LGHNA and CDR2 is YNFKEQ. V dropped 3 bases and J dropped 0; count of bases not matched to a gene: 8. The CDR3 spans 17 residues. The CDR3 coding sequence is TGTGCCAGCAGCCACTTACTAGCGGGGTCAAGCTCCTACGAGCAGTACTTC. Translating it yields CASSHLLAGSSSYEQYF.

This clone was seen a few times. The genes are TRBV6-1 and TRBJ1-1; D not resolved. V was pared by 4 bases and J by 4 bases, with 13 bases between. The CDR3 sequence is 14 residues long. Germline assignment: CDR1 MNHNS and CDR2 SASEGT. The DNA for the CDR3 is TGTGCCAGCAGTGGCACCCCCCGCGTCACTGAAGCTTTCTTT. Translation gives CASSGTPRVTEAFF.

The V and J genes are TRBV11-2 and TRBJ2-5; D possibly corresponds to TRBD2 (6 bases). This CDR3 comprises 15 residues. CDR1 is SGHAT and CDR2 is FQNNGV in the germline V gene. V was pared by 5 bases and J by 1 base, with 14 bases between. The CDR3 is CASSRAAGIQETQYF. Written as DNA, the CDR3 is TGTGCCAGCAGCCGAGCCGCGGGGATCCAAGAGACCCAGTACTTC.